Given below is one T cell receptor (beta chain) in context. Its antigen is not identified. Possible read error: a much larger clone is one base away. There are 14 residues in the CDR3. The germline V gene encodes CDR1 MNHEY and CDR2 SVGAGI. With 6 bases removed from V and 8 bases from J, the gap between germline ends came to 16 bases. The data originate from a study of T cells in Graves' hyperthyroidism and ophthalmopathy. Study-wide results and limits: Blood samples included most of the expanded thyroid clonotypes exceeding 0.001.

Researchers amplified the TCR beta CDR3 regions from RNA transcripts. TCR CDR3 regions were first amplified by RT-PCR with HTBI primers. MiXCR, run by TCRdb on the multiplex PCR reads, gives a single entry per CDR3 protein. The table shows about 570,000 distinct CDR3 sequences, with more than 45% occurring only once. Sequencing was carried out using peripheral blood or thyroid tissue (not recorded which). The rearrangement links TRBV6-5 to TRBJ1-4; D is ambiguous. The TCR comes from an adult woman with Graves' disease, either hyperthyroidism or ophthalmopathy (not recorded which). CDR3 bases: TGTGCCAGCAGCCAACCCGGGATTCCGGAAAAACTGTTTTTT. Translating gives CASSQPGIPEKLFF.